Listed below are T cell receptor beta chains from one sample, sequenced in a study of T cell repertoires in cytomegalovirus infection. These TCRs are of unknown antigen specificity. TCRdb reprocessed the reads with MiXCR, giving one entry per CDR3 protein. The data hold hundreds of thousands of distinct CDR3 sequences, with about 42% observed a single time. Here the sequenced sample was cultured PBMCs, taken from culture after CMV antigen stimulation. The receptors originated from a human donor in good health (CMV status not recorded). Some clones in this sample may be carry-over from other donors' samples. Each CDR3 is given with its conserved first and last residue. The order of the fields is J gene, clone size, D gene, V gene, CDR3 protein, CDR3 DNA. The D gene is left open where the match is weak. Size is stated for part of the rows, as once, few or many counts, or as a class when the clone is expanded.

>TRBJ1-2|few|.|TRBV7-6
CASSLQGAGGYTF
TGTGCCAGCAGCCTCCAGGGAGCTGGGGGCTACACCTTC
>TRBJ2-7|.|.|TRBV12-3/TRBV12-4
CASSLERAYEQYF
TGTGCCAGCAGTTTAGAGAGGGCCTACGAGCAGTACTTC
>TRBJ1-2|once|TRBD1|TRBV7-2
CASSSPDRDYGYTF
TGTGCCAGCAGCTCGCCGGACAGGGACTATGGCTACACCTTC
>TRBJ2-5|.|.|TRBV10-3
CAISGLAGETQYF
TGTGCCATCAGTGGCCTAGCTGGGGAGACCCAGTACTTC
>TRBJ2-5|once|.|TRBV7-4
CASSFRRMGQETQYF
TGTGCCAGCAGCTTCAGGCGGATGGGGCAAGAGACCCAGTACTTC
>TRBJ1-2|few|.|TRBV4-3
CASSQEGQRYGYTF
TGCGCCAGCAGCCAAGAAGGACAGAGATATGGCTACACCTTC
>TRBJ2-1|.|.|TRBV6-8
CASSYKGSPPYNEQFF
TGTGCCAGCAGTTACAAGGGTAGCCCGCCCTACAATGAGCAGTTCTTC
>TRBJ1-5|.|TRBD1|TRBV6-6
CASSYPGQGNQPQHF
TGTGCCAGCAGTTACCCGGGACAGGGCAATCAGCCCCAGCATTTT
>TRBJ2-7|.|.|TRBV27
CASSLSRGGGTVTYEQYF
TGTGCCAGCAGTTTATCGAGGGGGGGGGGGACAGTGACATACGAGCAGTACTTC
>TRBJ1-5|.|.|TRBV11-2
CASSRDGRGNQPQHF
TGTGCCAGCAGCCGGGATGGACGGGGCAATCAGCCCCAGCATTTT
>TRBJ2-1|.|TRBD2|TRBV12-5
CASGKGLAGVGEQFF
TGTGCTAGTGGCAAGGGACTAGCGGGAGTGGGTGAGCAGTTCTTC
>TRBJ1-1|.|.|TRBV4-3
CASSYERQNTEAFF
TGCGCCAGCAGCTATGAAAGACAAAACACTGAAGCTTTCTTT
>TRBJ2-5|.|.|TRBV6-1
CASSAYWVPQETQYF
TGTGCCAGCAGTGCCTACTGGGTTCCGCAAGAGACCCAGTACTTC
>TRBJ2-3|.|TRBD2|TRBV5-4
CAIPSGGSTDTQYF
TGTGCCATCCCTAGCGGGGGGTCCACAGATACGCAGTATTTT
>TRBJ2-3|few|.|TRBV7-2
CASSSNQLSITDTQYF
TGTGCCAGCAGCTCAAACCAACTCTCGATCACAGATACGCAGTATTTT
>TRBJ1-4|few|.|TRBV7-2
CASSLDTSNEKLFF
TGTGCCAGCAGCTTAGACACATCTAATGAAAAACTGTTTTTT
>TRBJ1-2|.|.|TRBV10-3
CAINPRDGRLNYGYTF
TGTGCCATCAATCCAAGGGACGGGCGCCTTAACTATGGCTACACCTTC
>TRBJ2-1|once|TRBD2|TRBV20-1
CSGEGRNEQFF
TGCAGTGGGGAGGGTCGGAATGAGCAGTTCTTC
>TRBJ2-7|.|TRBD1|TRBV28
CASSATGAGSYEQYF
TGTGCCAGCAGCGCAACAGGGGCAGGTTCCTACGAGCAGTACTTC
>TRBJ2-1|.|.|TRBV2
CASSEVVGYNEQFF
TGTGCCAGCAGTGAAGTGGTAGGCTACAATGAGCAGTTCTTC
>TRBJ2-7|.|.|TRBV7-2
CASSGDSHSYEQYF
TGTGCCAGCAGCGGCGACTCTCACTCCTACGAGCAGTACTTC
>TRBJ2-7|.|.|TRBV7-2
CASTGHPTYEQYF
TGTGCCAGCACCGGACATCCGACCTACGAGCAGTACTTC
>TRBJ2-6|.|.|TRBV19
CASSWGANVLTF
TGTGCCAGCTCGTGGGGGGCCAACGTCCTGACTTTC
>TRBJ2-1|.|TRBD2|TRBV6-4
CASSDGLAGGNEQFF
TGTGCCAGCAGTGACGGCCTAGCGGGAGGGAATGAGCAGTTCTTC
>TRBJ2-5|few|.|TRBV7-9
CASTPIGETQYF
TGTGCCAGCACCCCCATCGGGGAGACCCAGTACTTC
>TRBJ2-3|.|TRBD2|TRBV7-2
CASSLRSGSGETGTQYF
TGTGCCAGCAGCTTAAGGAGCGGGAGTGGGGAAACGGGTACGCAGTATTTT
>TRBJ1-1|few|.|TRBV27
CASSSPLRMNTEAFF
TGTGCCAGCAGTTCCCCACTTAGAATGAACACTGAAGCTTTCTTT
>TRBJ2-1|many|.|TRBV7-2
CASSLGAVYNEQFF
TGTGCCAGCAGCTTAGGTGCAGTCTACAATGAGCAGTTCTTC
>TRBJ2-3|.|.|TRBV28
CASSPVRGSDTDTQYF
TGTGCCAGCAGTCCCGTACGGGGCTCGGACACAGATACGCAGTATTTT
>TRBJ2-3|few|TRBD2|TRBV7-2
CASSQGWREDTDTQYF
TGTGCCAGCAGCCAGGGATGGCGGGAGGACACAGATACGCAGTATTTT
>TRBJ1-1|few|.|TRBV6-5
CASSYSFNTEAFF
TGTGCCAGCAGTTACTCGTTTAACACTGAAGCTTTCTTT
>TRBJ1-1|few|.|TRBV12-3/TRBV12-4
CASRTRIPNTEAFF
TGTGCCAGCAGAACTCGAATACCGAACACTGAAGCTTTCTTT
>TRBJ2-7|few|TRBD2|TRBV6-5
CASSLGGRGLYEQYF
TGTGCCAGCAGTTTGGGCGGGAGGGGTTTGTACGAGCAGTACTTC
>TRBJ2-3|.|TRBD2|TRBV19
CASSQSPGTSGTDTQYF
TGTGCCAGTAGTCAATCACCCGGGACTAGCGGTACAGATACGCAGTATTTT
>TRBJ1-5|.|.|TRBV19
CASSRGGNSNQPQHF
TGTGCCAGCAGCCGCGGCGGTAATAGCAATCAGCCCCAGCATTTT
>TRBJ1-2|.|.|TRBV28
CASGIPALLYGYTF
TGTGCCAGCGGCATCCCGGCGTTACTATATGGCTACACCTTC
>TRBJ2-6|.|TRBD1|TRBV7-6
CASSSTFGTGSGANVLTF
TGTGCCAGCAGCTCAACCTTCGGGACAGGGTCCGGGGCCAACGTCCTGACTTTC
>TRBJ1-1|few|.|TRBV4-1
CASSQEGAGNTEAFF
TGCGCCAGCAGCCAAGAGGGGGCTGGGAACACTGAAGCTTTCTTT
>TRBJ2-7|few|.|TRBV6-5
CASRYTRGRREQYF
TGTGCCAGCAGATATACCCGGGGGCGGCGCGAGCAGTACTTC
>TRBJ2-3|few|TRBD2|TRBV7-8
CASSAHPSGPSTDTQYF
TGTGCCAGCAGCGCCCATCCTAGCGGACCTAGCACAGATACGCAGTATTTT
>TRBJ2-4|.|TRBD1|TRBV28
CASSPRGQRPAKNIQYF
TGTGCCAGCAGCCCCCGGGGACAGAGACCAGCCAAAAACATTCAGTACTTC
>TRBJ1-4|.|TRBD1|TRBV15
CATSAGGRSNEKLFF
TGTGCCACCAGCGCAGGGGGCCGGAGTAATGAAAAACTGTTTTTT
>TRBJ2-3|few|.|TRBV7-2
CASSLVGWGTDTQYF
TGTGCCAGCAGCTTGGTGGGCTGGGGCACAGATACGCAGTATTTT
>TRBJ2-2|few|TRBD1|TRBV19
CASSTQGAGELFF
TGTGCCAGTAGTACACAGGGGGCCGGGGAGCTGTTTTTT
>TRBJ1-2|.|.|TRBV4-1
CASSPRHGPLGYGYTF
TGCGCCAGCAGCCCAAGGCACGGCCCATTGGGCTATGGCTACACCTTC
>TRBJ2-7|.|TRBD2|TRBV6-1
CASSELAGYYEQYF
TGTGCCAGCAGTGAGCTAGCGGGATACTACGAGCAGTACTTC
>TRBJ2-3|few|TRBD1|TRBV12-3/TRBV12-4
CASSPGGLSTDTQYF
TGTGCCAGCAGTCCAGGGGGCCTGAGCACAGATACGCAGTATTTT
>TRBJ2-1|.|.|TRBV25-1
CASTRPKGGEDSYNEQFF
TGTGCCAGCACACGCCCGAAGGGTGGGGAAGACTCCTACAATGAGCAGTTCTTC
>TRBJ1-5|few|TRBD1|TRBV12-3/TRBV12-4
CASSFGTGPPNNQPQHF
TGTGCCAGCAGTTTCGGGACAGGGCCCCCAAATAATCAGCCCCAGCATTTT
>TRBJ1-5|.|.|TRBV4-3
CASSQVSSNQPQHF
TGCGCCAGCAGCCAAGTCAGTAGCAATCAGCCCCAGCATTTT
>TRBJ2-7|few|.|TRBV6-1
CASTMKRSLVLSYEQYF
TGTGCCAGCACCATGAAGAGGTCGCTAGTCCTCTCCTACGAGCAGTACTTC
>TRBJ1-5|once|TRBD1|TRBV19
CASTGTGGNQPQHF
TGTGCCAGCACCGGGACAGGGGGCAATCAGCCCCAGCATTTT
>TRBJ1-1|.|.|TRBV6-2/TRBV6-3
CASSSTRPGGAFF
TGTGCCAGCAGTTCGACGAGGCCAGGTGGCGCTTTCTTT